This T cell receptor beta chain was identified in a study of PD-1 blockade in mismatch repair-deficient tumors. Time point indicated: approximately ten-day in vitro stimulation with candidate mutation-associated neoantigen peptide 1. Profiling relied on immunoSEQ multiplex PCR, and the TCRdb table lists in-frame clones only, not all of them. The profile covers around 9,600 clones, with roughly 87% appearing a single time and 14% to 15% taken by the ten largest. With respect to this clone: Its antigen is still unknown.

Trimming took 6 bases from V and 2 from J, leaving 11 bases between them. Per germline, CDR1 SNHLY and CDR2 FYNNEI. The CDR3 is made up of 13 amino acids. This clonotype originated in an adult with mismatch repair-deficient cancer. V is TRBV2 and J is TRBJ2-7; D call uncertain. Sequenced here: cells cultured in vitro, sampled from a patient treated with pembrolizumab. The DNA of the CDR3 is TGTGCCAGCAGGGCCGGGTCCACCTACGAGCAGTACTTC. Its translation: CASRAGSTYEQYF.